This T cell receptor beta chain was recorded in a study of technical replicates of blood from a handful of donors. The CDR3 contains 13 residues. J gave up 5 bases and V 0 bases, and 0 bases lay outside the gene matches. Per germline, CDR1 SGHDT and CDR2 YYEEEE. Here immunoSEQ multiplex PCR was the method, and the copy in TCRdb shows in-frame clones only, minus some. The top ten clones hold 0.27% of a sample with tens of thousands of clones, 92% of them seen once. The sample holds one count of this clone. The genes are TRBV5-6 and TRBJ2-7; 9 positions agree with TRBD2. This TCR came from a human donor in good health. The sample taken for sequencing was T cells isolated from PBMCs. CDR3 protein: CASSLGTSDEQYF. The DNA of the CDR3 is TGTGCCAGCAGCTTGGGGACTAGCGACGAGCAGTACTTC.